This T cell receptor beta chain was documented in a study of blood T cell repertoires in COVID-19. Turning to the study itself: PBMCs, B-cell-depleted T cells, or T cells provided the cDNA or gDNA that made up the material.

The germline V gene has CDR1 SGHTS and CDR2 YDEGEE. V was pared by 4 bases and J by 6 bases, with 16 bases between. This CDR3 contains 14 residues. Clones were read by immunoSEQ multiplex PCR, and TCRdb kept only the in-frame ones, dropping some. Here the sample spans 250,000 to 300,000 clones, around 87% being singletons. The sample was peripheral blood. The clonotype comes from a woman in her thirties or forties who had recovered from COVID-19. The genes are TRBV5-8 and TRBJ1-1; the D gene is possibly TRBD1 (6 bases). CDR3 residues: CASSPERTVAEAFF. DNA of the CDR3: TGTGCCAGCAGCCCGGAGAGGACAGTAGCTGAAGCTTTCTTT.